This T cell receptor beta chain was identified in a study of lymphopenia after photon versus proton radiotherapy. The study's findings and limits: Survival link was tested only in deceased patients; proton benefit remains a possibility. After lymphocyte nadir, photon-treated repertoires showed oligoclonal expansion, especially CD8+ Temra.

Clones were sequenced by immunoSEQ multiplex PCR, and TCRdb holds only the in-frame ones, with some missing. This repertoire shows about 65,000 clones, about 87% found once; its top ten account for about 10%. As concerns this clone: The target antigen is unknown.

Trimming removed 4 bases at V and 1 base at J, with 7 bases between. The CDR3 is 13 amino acids. CDR1 is SGHTS, CDR2 YDEGEE, per germline. The source material was peripheral blood, sampled from a patient treated with proton-based radiotherapy. This TCR was sampled from an older man with esophageal cancer. The chain is built from TRBV5-8 and TRBJ2-3; unclear D gene. CDR3 DNA: TGTGCCAGCAGCCGTTACCGCACAGATACGCAGTATTTT. As protein: CASSRYRTDTQYF.